These T cell receptor beta chains were read from a single sample in a study of immune cell composition in non-small cell lung cancer. Produced via immunoSEQ multiplex PCR; TCRdb's table is partial and in-frame only. In the table there are about 1,100 clones, 60% to 75% of which are singletons. What was sequenced was non-adjacent lung tissue. The origin of the receptors is a human donor with non-small cell lung cancer. The CDR3 runs from the conserved cysteine through the conserved F or W. A D gene is named only where the DNA matches it firmly. Rows may omit the clone size; those that give it use once, few, many or a size class.

v_gene	abundance	j_gene	d_gene	CDR3aa	CDR3nt
TRBV19	.	TRBJ1-1	.	CASSIRGIFFRNTEAFF	TGTGCCAGTAGTATCCGAGGTATTTTTTTCCGGAACACTGAAGCTTTCTTT
TRBV2	.	TRBJ1-2	TRBD1	CASSRTGGYGYTF	TGTGCCAGCAGTAGAACAGGGGGCTATGGCTACACCTTC
TRBV19	.	TRBJ1-2	.	CAARQDPLGYTF	TGTGCCGCCAGACAAGACCCCCTGGGCTACACCTTC
TRBV12-5	.	TRBJ2-3	TRBD2	CASARAASGGRGTDTQYF	TGTGCTAGTGCCCGGGCGGCTAGCGGGGGCCGAGGCACAGATACGCAGTATTTT
TRBV10-3	.	TRBJ1-6	.	CAISEHIYNSPLHF	TGTGCCATCAGTGAACACATCTATAATTCACCCCTCCACTTT
TRBV7-2	.	TRBJ2-4	.	CASSLEVGLAKNIQYF	TGTGCCAGCAGCTTAGAAGTGGGCCTAGCCAAAAACATTCAGTACTTC
TRBV7-9	.	TRBJ2-1	TRBD2	CASLNPGGELYYNEQFF	TGTGCCAGCTTGAACCCCGGGGGGGAACTTTACTACAATGAGCAGTTCTTC
TRBV10-2	few	TRBJ1-5	.	CASSESSGLTYVQHF	TGCGCCAGCAGTGAGTCGTCAGGACTCACCTACGTCCAGCATTTT
TRBV5-1	.	TRBJ2-2	.	CASSLEGLPTGEPFF	TGCGCCAGCAGCTTGGAAGGGTTGCCCACCGGGGAGCCGTTTTTT
TRBV5-1	once	TRBJ2-5	TRBD1	CASSGTGPETQYF	TGCGCCAGCAGCGGGACAGGGCCAGAGACCCAGTACTTC
TRBV25-1	.	TRBJ2-5	.	CASSEWGSAETQYF	TGTGCCAGCAGTGAATGGGGCTCCGCGGAGACCCAGTACTTC
TRBV4-3	once	TRBJ1-1	.	CASSQDSFRPGTEAFF	TGCGCCAGCAGCCAAGATAGTTTTAGGCCGGGCACTGAAGCTTTCTTT
TRBV5-1	once	TRBJ2-7	.	CASSLATDSYEQYF	TGCGCCAGCAGCTTGGCAACAGATTCCTACGAGCAGTACTTC
TRBV7-3	.	TRBJ2-2	.	CASSLEGGELFF	TGTGCCAGCAGTTTAGAGGGTGGGGAGCTGTTTTTT
TRBV6-1	.	TRBJ1-1	TRBD1	CASTWDRVEAFF	TGTGCCAGCACCTGGGACAGAGTTGAAGCTTTCTTT
TRBV5-6	.	TRBJ1-1	.	CASSGLVLMNTEAFF	TGTGCCAGCAGCGGCCTCGTCCTTATGAACACTGAAGCTTTCTTT
TRBV6-1	.	TRBJ2-3	.	CASTYFRSDTQYF	TGTGCCAGCACCTATTTTAGATCAGATACGCAGTATTTT
TRBV19	few	TRBJ1-1	.	CASRQALNTEAFF	TGTGCCAGTAGACAGGCCCTCAACACTGAAGCTTTCTTT
TRBV6-5	.	TRBJ2-1	.	CASSYSGANEQFF	TGTGCCAGCAGTTACTCGGGGGCTAATGAGCAGTTCTTC
TRBV5-1	.	TRBJ2-1	TRBD1	CASSFRDRENGEQFF	TGCGCCAGCAGCTTCCGGGACAGGGAAAACGGTGAGCAGTTCTTC
TRBV11-3	once	TRBJ2-1	TRBD1	CASSHRDRLYNEQFF	TGTGCCAGCAGCCACCGGGACAGGCTGTACAATGAGCAGTTCTTC
TRBV15	.	TRBJ1-6	TRBD1	CATSRGGTGTSPLHF	TGTGCCACCAGCAGAGGAGGGACAGGGACTTCACCCCTCCACTTT
TRBV14	.	TRBJ2-7	TRBD2	CASSQEGLAGRLPFYEQYF	TGTGCCAGCAGCCAAGAAGGTCTAGCGGGGCGCCTTCCGTTCTACGAGCAGTACTTC
TRBV7-8	.	TRBJ1-5	TRBD1	CASSYDRGLNQPQHF	TGTGCCAGCAGCTATGACAGGGGGCTGAATCAGCCCCAGCATTTT
TRBV9	.	TRBJ2-2	TRBD2	CASSTGGSSSNTGELFF	TGTGCCAGCAGCACCGGGGGGAGTTCCTCGAACACCGGGGAGCTGTTTTTT
TRBV5-4	.	TRBJ2-1	TRBD2	CASSSGGGGAYNEQFF	TGTGCCAGCAGCTCTGGGGGCGGGGGGGCTTACAATGAGCAGTTCTTC
TRBV7-3	once	TRBJ2-3	.	CASSPTSTDTQYF	TGTGCCAGCAGCCCTACCTCGACAGATACGCAGTATTTT
TRBV7-2	once	TRBJ1-3	.	CASSLQGLIAGNTIYF	TGTGCCAGCAGCTTACAGGGATTGATTGCTGGAAACACCATATATTTT
TRBV5-3	.	TRBJ2-7	.	CASGEAGTMGDYEQYF	TGTGCCAGCGGAGAAGCCGGGACAATGGGGGACTACGAGCAGTACTTC
TRBV27	once	TRBJ2-7	.	CASSPRNNHEQYF	TGTGCCAGCAGCCCCCGTAACAACCACGAGCAGTACTTC
TRBV27	.	TRBJ2-2	.	CASSHNTGELFF	TGTGCCAGCAGTCATAACACCGGGGAGCTGTTTTTT
TRBV6-1	.	TRBJ2-3	TRBD2	CATLELAGGTDTQYF	TGTGCCACCCTAGAGCTAGCGGGGGGCACAGATACGCAGTATTTT
TRBV7-8	.	TRBJ1-4	.	CASSFSREKLFF	TGTGCCAGCAGCTTCTCGAGGGAAAAACTGTTTTTT
TRBV11-1	.	TRBJ2-7	TRBD1	CASSLVGSGGEQYF	TGTGCCAGCAGCTTAGTGGGGTCAGGGGGTGAGCAGTACTTC
TRBV2	.	TRBJ1-5	.	CASNLRGNQPQHF	TGTGCCAGCAATCTACGTGGCAATCAGCCCCAGCATTTT
TRBV13	.	TRBJ2-1	TRBD2	CASSLEERGFPSSYNEQFF	TGTGCCAGCAGCTTAGAAGAGCGGGGGTTCCCGAGCTCCTACAATGAGCAGTTCTTC
TRBV19	.	TRBJ2-5	TRBD2	CASSIGLAGQEAQYF	TGTGCCAGTAGTATAGGGCTAGCGGGGCAAGAGGCCCAGTACTTC
TRBV6-5	.	TRBJ2-1	.	CASSYSIPAYNEQFF	TGTGCCAGCAGTTACTCGATCCCGGCCTACAATGAGCAGTTCTTC
TRBV10-2	.	TRBJ1-4	.	CASSDLAVVFF	TGCGCCAGCAGTGATCTAGCAGTGGTGTTTTTT
TRBV27	.	TRBJ2-2	TRBD2	CASSLLRGSGGAPGELFF	TGTGCCAGCAGTTTGCTCAGGGGGAGCGGGGGGGCCCCCGGGGAGCTGTTTTTT
TRBV6-1	.	TRBJ2-7	.	CASRGGYYEQYF	TGTGCCAGCAGGGGAGGTTACTACGAGCAGTACTTC
TRBV2	.	TRBJ1-4	TRBD1	CASSGFGIGQGHEKLFF	TGTGCCAGCAGTGGATTCGGAATTGGACAGGGACATGAAAAACTGTTTTTT
TRBV6-1	once	TRBJ2-5	.	CASSERGETQYF	TGTGCCAGCAGTGAAAGGGGTGAGACCCAGTACTTC
TRBV27	.	TRBJ2-7	.	CASSSNRDTFFYEQYF	TGTGCCAGCAGTTCCAACCGGGACACCTTTTTCTACGAGCAGTACTTC
TRBV18	few	TRBJ1-1	.	CASSPPKTGNTEAFF	TGTGCCAGCTCACCACCGAAGACAGGGAACACTGAAGCTTTCTTT
TRBV4-3	.	TRBJ2-2	TRBD1	CASSREIPTGSLTGELFF	TGCGCCAGCAGCCGAGAAATTCCGACAGGGAGTCTCACCGGGGAGCTGTTTTTT
TRBV4-1	.	TRBJ1-1	.	CASSQGPYRLNTEAFF	TGCGCCAGCAGCCAAGGGCCGTACAGGTTGAACACTGAAGCTTTCTTT
TRBV28	.	TRBJ1-2	.	CASSLIGGRSGYTF	TGTGCCAGCAGTTTGATCGGGGGGCGGAGTGGCTACACCTTC
TRBV5-1	.	TRBJ2-7	.	CASSLVDVQSYEQYF	TGCGCCAGCAGCTTGGTGGATGTACAGTCCTACGAGCAGTACTTC
TRBV4-2	few	TRBJ2-3	TRBD2	CASSLGTSEKYF	TGTGCCAGCAGCTTGGGGACTAGCGAAAAGTATTTT
TRBV6-1	.	TRBJ2-7	TRBD2	CASAQRSGGKEQYF	TGTGCCAGCGCTCAACGTAGCGGGGGGAAGGAGCAGTACTTC
TRBV27	once	TRBJ2-5	.	CASSLEQGTETQYF	TGTGCCAGCAGTTTGGAGCAGGGGACAGAGACCCAGTACTTC
TRBV5-6	once	TRBJ2-7	.	CASSLGQNYEQYF	TGTGCCAGCAGCTTGGGCCAGAACTACGAGCAGTACTTC